These T cell receptor beta chains were read from a single sample in a study of CD8 T cells in ankylosing spondylitis. One entry per CDR3 protein results from TCRdb running MiXCR on the 5' RACE reads. Here the sample spans 200,000 to 250,000 distinct CDR3 sequences, approximately 12% being singletons. The sequenced sample consisted of blood, either unsorted or a sorted T cell fraction (not recorded which). These receptors originate from a male donor with ankylosing spondylitis or in good health (not recorded which). Both conserved end residues are trimmed from each CDR3. Not all rows give a size; the values are once, few, many and, for expanded clones, a class.

TRBV18 few ASSPWGGSSYNEQF
TRBV6-1 many ASTRDWNTGELF
TRBV5-1 many ASSLDKYPYEQY
TRBV5-6 many ASSSPPSGEQF
TRBV5-1 many ASSRRTGGTDTQY
TRBV2 . ASSERQGGAF
TRBV5-1 many ASSREGRQPQH
TRBV20-1 many SADNRPSSYNEQF
TRBV14 . ASSPHFRTSEETQY
TRBV2 few ASIGGVERRFRF
TRBV5-1 many ASSSTSLVGEQY
TRBV29-1 many SVVEQFYGYT
TRBV18 . ASSPGQGLEKLF
TRBV24-1 many ATGQGNEQF
TRBV5-1 few ASSDRTGEGYGYT
TRBV7-8 many ASSFLVSRATEAF
TRBV12-3/TRBV12-4 . ASSVKSGGYNEQF
TRBV15 many ATSRDQGFEQY
TRBV5-5 few ASSEGPHGLYGYT
TRBV6-5 . ASSYAGTGNMGYEQY
TRBV27 many ASARQNQETQY
TRBV28 many ASSYKANFRGQPQH
TRBV5-1 many ASSLGLAGENEQF
TRBV5-6 many ASRVVAGNTIY
TRBV11-1 . ASSSPQRIGTGRRNEQF
TRBV7-2 . ASRRTSGTYEQY
TRBV10-3 few AISRGVEETQY
TRBV15 many ATSRDGARGLEKGQPQH
TRBV20-1 . SARRPTANSPLH
TRBV5-1 many ASSLGGGGYNEQF
TRBV20-1 . SAKGDSHYEQY
TRBV6-1 many ASSPSAGTGELF
TRBV12-3/TRBV12-4 many ASSPGRAVETQY
TRBV5-1 many ASSLTPGTGANYGYT
TRBV6-6 many ASVRSNEQY
TRBV7-9 . ASSGTSGSRNTGELF
TRBV7-2 . ASSLMYGYT
TRBV9 many ASSVKGLAGEYNEQF
TRBV28 many ASSMALAGREQF
TRBV5-1 . ASSWGDRANYGYT